A selection of T cell receptor beta chains follows, all from one sample in a study of blood T cell repertoires in COVID-19. TCRdb's table, derived via immunoSEQ multiplex PCR, lists solely in-frame clones and lacks some. This table holds fewer than 300,000 clones, around 90% found once. Material: peripheral blood. The receptor source for this set is a woman in her thirties or forties who had recovered from COVID-19. Both conserved end residues are part of each CDR3. A D gene is named only where the DNA matches it firmly.

>TRBV30|TRBJ1-1|-
CACGETEAFF
>TRBV12-3/TRBV12-4|TRBJ1-5|-
CASSPDRYQPQHF
>TRBV15|TRBJ2-1|TRBD2
CATSSERGRHEQFF
>TRBV10-3|TRBJ2-2|TRBD1
CAISLGQVNTGELFF
>TRBV6-9|TRBJ1-6|TRBD1
CASSSPDRGNSPLHF
>TRBV30|TRBJ2-5|-
CAWSARGGRETQYF
>TRBV7-2|TRBJ2-3|TRBD2
CASSRKTSGRADTQYF
>TRBV9|TRBJ2-3|TRBD2
CASSARLAGDTDTQYF
>TRBV7-9|TRBJ2-1|-
CASSLYGLEGEQFF
>TRBV19|TRBJ2-2|TRBD1
CASERTGVNTGELFF
>TRBV7-2|TRBJ2-7|TRBD2
CASSPEDSGRVYEQYF
>TRBV24-1|TRBJ2-3|TRBD2
CATSDLAGVGTQYF
>TRBV6-5|TRBJ2-7|-
CASSPRAGGTYEQYF
>TRBV30|TRBJ1-5|TRBD1
CAWSLDRGNQPQHF
>TRBV28|TRBJ1-2|-
CASVRGGGHDGYTF
>TRBV5-1|TRBJ2-3|TRBD2
CASSPIAGEADTQYF